Listed here is a single T cell receptor beta chain. What it binds is not known. Separate from the approximately 720-subject first cohort was the approximately 130-subject validation cohort, to which the donors belonged. Produced via immunoSEQ multiplex PCR; TCRdb's table is partial and in-frame only. The sample yields around 250,000 clones, around 90% seen once. This specimen comes from a study of cytomegalovirus exposure and HLA in healthy donors. Study observations and caveats: Investigators reported approximately 170 TCR beta chains as tied to cytomegalovirus. Reportedly, cytomegalovirus status was diagnosed with high sensitivity and specificity.

Trimming cost V 5 bases and J 3 bases; bases outside gene matches: 7. The CDR3 is 16 residues long. The germline V gene encodes CDR1 SEHNR and CDR2 FQNEAQ (reference sequence). The source material was PBMCs. The gene calls are TRBV7-9 and TRBJ2-2; TRBD1 agrees at 9 bases. The receptor was isolated from a woman aged 18-30 years in good health and CMV-seronegative. The CDR3 loop is CASSTTGGADTGELFF. CDR3 coding DNA: TGTGCCAGCAGCACCACAGGGGGCGCCGACACCGGGGAGCTGTTTTTT.